One TCR beta chain is described in this entry. The specificity of this receptor is unknown. No qualities accompany the bases; no much larger clone lies one base away. These data are taken from a study of CD8 T cells in Susac syndrome (dated 2019 in TCRdb). About the full investigation: Whether CD8+ T cell activation and differentiation in Susac syndrome was antigen driven was tested using repertoire sequencing. The clonality of the CD8+ T cell repertoire was compared across 11 to 12 healthy donors, around 14 Susac syndrome patients and about 16 multiple sclerosis patients.

Peripheral blood CD8+ and CD4+ T cells from healthy donors, Susac syndrome patients and multiple sclerosis patients were profiled using high-throughput TCR beta sequencing. Treatment-naive patients with stable or active relapsing-remitting disease fulfilling revised McDonald criteria were used as multiple sclerosis controls. Bulk CD8+ and CD4+ T cells were purified by magnetic negative isolation, whereas CD8+ TEMRA cells were enriched by FACS. Blood was drawn into EDTA tubes, processed within 24 hours, and PBMCs were isolated by density gradient centrifugation. PBMCs destined for TCR sequencing were cryopreserved in liquid nitrogen and later thawed in a 37 °C water bath. The sorted or isolated CD4+, CD8+ and CD8+ TEMRA cells had a purity of 90% or higher. Broader findings and caveats from the paper: The study acknowledged that relatively few individuals were included in the TCR sequencing and HLA analysis.

RNA was extracted using the RNeasy kit, and about 0.45 to 1 ug of the RNA was reverse transcribed with random hexamers. TCR beta CDR3 regions were amplified with the immunoSEQ multiplex PCR assay covering 54 Vbeta and 13 Jbeta segments. Bias from PCR amplification was corrected by using a synthetic template baseline for primer optimization and for computational correction. In the authors' own workflow: Reads were assigned to V, D and J genes according to IMGT and analyzed in immunoSEQ Analyzer, with only productive sequences retained. Clonality was calculated as one minus the Shannon entropy normalized by log2 of the number of productive unique sequences. For each patient and control, public and private clones were evaluated within the 100 most prevalent clones. Clones were defined as Susac-specific when absent from the healthy and MS cohorts, from approximately 970 published viral clones and from other ImmuneACCESS disease sequences. TCRdb reprocessing: public reads trimmed at Q25 with fastp, clones called with MiXCR, in-frame beta chains kept. Rows matching on CDR3 protein sequence are summarized as one entry with the most common DNA and genes. These V and J calls rely on TCRdb rather than the paper's analysis. For this sample there are more than 200,000 distinct CDR3 sequences; 80% to 95% appear just once. The ten largest clonotypes hold 0.1% to 0.15% of the sample.

The CDR3 spans 12 residues, from the cysteine through the phenylalanine. Only the CDR3 part of the read is kept: 36 bases, read in frame from the first base. CDR1 and CDR2 were assigned from the germline V gene (reference sequence) as SEHNR and FQNEAQ. The trim is 6 bases for V and 8 bases for J, with a gap of 13 bases between the germline ends. The source of this sequence is a human donor with multiple sclerosis. Recombination connected TRBV7-9 to TRBJ1-1, with TRBD1 perhaps the D gene, on 5 matching bases. Sequencing was done on a sample of CD8+ T cells from PBMCs. In nucleotide form, the sequence is TGTGCCAGCAGACTACCCAAGGGGGAAGCTTTCTTT. Its protein reads: CASRLPKGEAFF.